This TCR beta chain was identified during a study of identical twins. V gave up 5 bases and J gave up 5 bases, with 12 bases separating them. This CDR3 is built from 14 residues. The germline V gene encodes CDR1 SEHNR and CDR2 FQNEAQ (reference sequence). After template switching added a universal primer site, the resulting cDNA carried unique molecular identifiers. TCRdb reprocessed the 5' RACE reads with MiXCR, giving one entry per CDR3 protein. The data contain approximately 350,000 distinct CDR3 sequences, more than 9% of them singletons. This clonotype was counted between two and nine times. What it binds is not known. Study-wide findings and caveats: Within twin pairs, the out-of-frame alpha sequences they shared showed excess low generation probability. Analyses based on zero insertions could be partly confounded by invariant MAIT and iNKT cells.

This sample also appeared in a second study, on yellow fever vaccine responses in identical twins.

The receptor comes from a woman between 18 and 30 years old in good health. The sequenced sample consisted of CD8+ T cells sorted from blood. The chain uses TRBV7-9 and TRBJ1-4, with D possibly being TRBD1 (5 bases). CDR3 region: CASSPQGRNEKLFF. CDR3 coding DNA: TGTGCCAGCAGCCCCCAGGGTAGGAATGAAAAACTGTTTTTT.